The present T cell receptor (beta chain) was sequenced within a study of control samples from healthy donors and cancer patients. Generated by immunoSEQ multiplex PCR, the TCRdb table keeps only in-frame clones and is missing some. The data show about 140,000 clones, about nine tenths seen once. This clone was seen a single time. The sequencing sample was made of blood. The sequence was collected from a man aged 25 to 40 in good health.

CDR3 bases: TGTGCCAGCAGCTTAGTTACAGGGGGGACCTACTATGGCTACACCTTC. Encoded protein: CASSLVTGGTYYGYTF. V and J are TRBV7-2 and TRBJ1-2, with 8 bases that match TRBD1. CDR1 and CDR2 (germline): SGHTA, FQGNSA. Losses at the gene ends were 1 base for V and 3 bases for J; bases not matched to a gene: 7. The CDR3 has 16 residues.